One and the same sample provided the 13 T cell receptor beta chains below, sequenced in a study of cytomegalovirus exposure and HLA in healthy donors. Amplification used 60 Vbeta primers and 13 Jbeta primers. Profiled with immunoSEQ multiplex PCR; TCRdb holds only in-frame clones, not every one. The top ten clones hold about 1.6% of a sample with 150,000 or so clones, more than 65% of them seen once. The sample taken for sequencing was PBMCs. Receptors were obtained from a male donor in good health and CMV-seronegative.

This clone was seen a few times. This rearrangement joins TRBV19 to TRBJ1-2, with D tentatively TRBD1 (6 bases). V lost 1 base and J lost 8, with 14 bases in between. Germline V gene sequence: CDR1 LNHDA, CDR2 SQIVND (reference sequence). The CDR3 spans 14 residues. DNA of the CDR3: TGTGCCAGTAGTATAGTCGGCAGGGGTGAAGGCTACACCTTC. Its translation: CASSIVGRGEGYTF.

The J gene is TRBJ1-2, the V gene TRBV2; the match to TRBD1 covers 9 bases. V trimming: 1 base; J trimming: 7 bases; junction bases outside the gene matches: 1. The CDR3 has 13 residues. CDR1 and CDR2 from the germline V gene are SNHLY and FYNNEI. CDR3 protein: CASSEGTGVGYTF. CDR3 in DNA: TGTGCCAGCAGTGAAGGGACAGGGGTTGGCTACACCTTC. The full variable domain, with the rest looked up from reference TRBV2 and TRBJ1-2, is EPEVTQTPSHQVTQMGQEVILRCVPISNHLYFYWYRQILGQKVEFLVSFYNNEISEKSEIFDDQFSVERPDGSNFTLKIRSTKLEDSAMYFCASSEGTGVGYTFGSGTRLTVV.

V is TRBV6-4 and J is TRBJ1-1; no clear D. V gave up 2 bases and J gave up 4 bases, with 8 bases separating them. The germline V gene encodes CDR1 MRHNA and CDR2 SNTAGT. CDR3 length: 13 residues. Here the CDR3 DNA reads TGTGCCAGCAGTGACAGGCCAGGCACTGAAGCTTTCTTT. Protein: CASSDRPGTEAFF.

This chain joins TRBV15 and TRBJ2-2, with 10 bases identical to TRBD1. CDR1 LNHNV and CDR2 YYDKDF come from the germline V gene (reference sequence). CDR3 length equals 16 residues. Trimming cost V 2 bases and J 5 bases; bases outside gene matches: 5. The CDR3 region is CATSRHGTGVTGELFF. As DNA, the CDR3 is TGTGCCACCAGCAGACATGGGACAGGGGTGACCGGGGAGCTGTTTTTT. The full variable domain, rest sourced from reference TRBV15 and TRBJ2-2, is DAMVIQNPRYQVTQFGKPVTLSCSQTLNHNVMYWYQQKSSQAPKLLFHYYDKDFNNEADTPDNFQSRRPNTSFCFLDIRSPGLGDTAMYLCATSRHGTGVTGELFFGEGSRLTVL.

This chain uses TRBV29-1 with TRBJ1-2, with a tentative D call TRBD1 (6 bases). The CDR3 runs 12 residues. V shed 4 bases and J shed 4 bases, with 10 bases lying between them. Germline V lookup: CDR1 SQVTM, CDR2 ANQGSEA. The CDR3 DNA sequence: TGCAGCGTTGGGGAGGGGGGCTATGGCTACACCTTC. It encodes CSVGEGGYGYTF. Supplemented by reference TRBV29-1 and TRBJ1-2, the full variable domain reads SAVISQKPSRDICQRGTSLTIQCQVDSQVTMMFWYRQQPGQSLTLIATANQGSEATYESGFVIDKFPISRPNLTFSTLTVSNMSPEDSSIYLCSVGEGGYGYTFGSGTRLTVV.

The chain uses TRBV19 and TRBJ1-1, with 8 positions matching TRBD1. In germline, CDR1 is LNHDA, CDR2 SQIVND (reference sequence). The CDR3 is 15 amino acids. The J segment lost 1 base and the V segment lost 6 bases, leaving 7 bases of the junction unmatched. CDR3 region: CASSNTGTGNTEAFF. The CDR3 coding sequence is TGTGCCAGTAGCAATACCGGGACAGGGAACACTGAAGCTTTCTTT. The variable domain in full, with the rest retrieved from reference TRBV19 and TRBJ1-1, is DGGITQSPKYLFRKEGQNVTLSCEQNLNHDAMYWYRQDPGQGLRLIYYSQIVNDFQKGDIAEGYSVSREKKESFPLTVTSAQKNPTAFYLCASSNTGTGNTEAFFGQGTRLTVV.

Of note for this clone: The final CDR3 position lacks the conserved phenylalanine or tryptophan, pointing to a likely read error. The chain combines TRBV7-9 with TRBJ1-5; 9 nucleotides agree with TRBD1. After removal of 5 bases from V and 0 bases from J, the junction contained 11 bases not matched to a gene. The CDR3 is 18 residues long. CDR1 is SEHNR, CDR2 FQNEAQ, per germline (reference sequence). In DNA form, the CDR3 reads TGTGCCAGCAGCCTCGGGACAGGGAATCGATATAGCAATCAGCCCCAGCATCTT. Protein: CASSLGTGNRYSNQPQHL.

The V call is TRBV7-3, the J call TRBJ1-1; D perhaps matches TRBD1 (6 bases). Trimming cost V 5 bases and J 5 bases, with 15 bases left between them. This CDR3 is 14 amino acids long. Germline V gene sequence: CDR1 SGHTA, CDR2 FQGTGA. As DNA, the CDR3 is TGTGCCAGCAGCCCAACACAGGGTTCGACTGAAGCTTTCTTT. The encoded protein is CASSPTQGSTEAFF.

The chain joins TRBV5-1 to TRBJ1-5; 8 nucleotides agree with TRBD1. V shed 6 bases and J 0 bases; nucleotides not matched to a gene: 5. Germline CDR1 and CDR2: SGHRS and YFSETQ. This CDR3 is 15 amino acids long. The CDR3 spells CASTLTGDSNQPQHF. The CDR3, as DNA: TGCGCCAGCACCCTGACAGGGGATAGCAATCAGCCCCAGCATTTT. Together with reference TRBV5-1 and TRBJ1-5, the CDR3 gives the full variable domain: KAGVTQTPRYLIKTRGQQVTLSCSPISGHRSVSWYQQTPGQGLQFLFEYFSETQRNKGNFPGRFSGRQFSNSRSEMNVSTLELGDSALYLCASTLTGDSNQPQHFGDGTRLSIL.

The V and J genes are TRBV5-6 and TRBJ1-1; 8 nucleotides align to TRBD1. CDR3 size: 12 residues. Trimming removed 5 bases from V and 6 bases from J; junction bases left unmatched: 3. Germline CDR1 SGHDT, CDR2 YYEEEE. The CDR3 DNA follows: TGTGCCAGCAGGACAGGGGTAGCTGAAGCTTTCTTT. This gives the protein CASRTGVAEAFF.

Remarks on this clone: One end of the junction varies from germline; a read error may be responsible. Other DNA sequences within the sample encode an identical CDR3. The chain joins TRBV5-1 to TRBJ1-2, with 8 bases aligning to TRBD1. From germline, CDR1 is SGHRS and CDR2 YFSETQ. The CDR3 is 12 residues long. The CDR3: CASGQGADGYTF. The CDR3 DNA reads TGTGCCAGCGGCCAGGGGGCGGACGGCTACACCTTC.

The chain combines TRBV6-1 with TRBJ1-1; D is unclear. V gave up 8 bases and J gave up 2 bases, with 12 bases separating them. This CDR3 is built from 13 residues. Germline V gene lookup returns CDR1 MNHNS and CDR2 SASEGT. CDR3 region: CASGLYGNTEAFF. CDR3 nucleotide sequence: TGTGCCAGCGGGCTGTACGGCAACACTGAAGCTTTCTTT.

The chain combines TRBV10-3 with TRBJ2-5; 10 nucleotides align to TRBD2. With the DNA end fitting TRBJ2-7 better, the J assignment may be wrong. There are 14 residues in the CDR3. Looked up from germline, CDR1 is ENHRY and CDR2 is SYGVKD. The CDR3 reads CAISGTSGTYEQYF. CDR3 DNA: TGTGCCATCAGTGGGACTAGCGGTACCTACGAGCAGTACTTC.